The 16 T cell receptor beta chains listed next were all sequenced from one sample in a study of beta chain features in type 1 diabetes. Isolated RNA was reverse transcribed in full, so expressed TCRB transcripts were sequenced. Assay used: immunoSEQ multiplex PCR; TCRdb lists only in-frame clones, some missing. The data contain some 220,000 clones, roughly a tenth of them singletons. The sequencing sample was made of central memory CD4+ T cells from blood. These receptors originate from a young man in good health.

This chain links TRBV5-6 with TRBJ2-6, with D unclear. Germline V gene data show CDR1 as SGHDT and CDR2 as YYEEEE. V lost 0 bases to trimming and J lost 0 bases, with 7 bases between them. The CDR3 loop spans 16 amino acids. The CDR3 DNA reads TGTGCCAGCAGCTTGGTGAGGCGCTCTGGGGCCAACGTCCTGACTTTC. Its protein is CASSLVRRSGANVLTF.

In this sample, this clone turned up a few times. The V call is TRBV7-2, the J call TRBJ1-2, with 9 bases aligning to TRBD1. This CDR3 spans 16 amino acids. CDR1 is SGHTA, CDR2 FQGNSA, per germline. The V gene end was trimmed by 4 bases and the J gene end by 4 bases; junction bases not matched to a gene: 10. The CDR3 protein is CASSSRPTGGLYGYTF. As DNA, the CDR3 is TGTGCCAGCAGCTCTCGCCCGACAGGGGGACTCTATGGCTACACCTTC.

This clone was seen only a few times. The same CDR3 also results from other DNA sequences found in this sample. The V call is TRBV10-3, the J call TRBJ1-3; no clear D. CDR3 size: 13 residues. CDR1 ENHRY and CDR2 SYGVKD come from the germline V gene. V lost 7 bases to trimming and J lost 4 bases, with 11 bases between them. The CDR3 DNA is TGTGCCATCACCGGTGGCTACGGAAACACCATATATTTT. Protein: CAITGGYGNTIYF.

The CDR3 is CASSQLQGPYEQYF. The CDR3 DNA reads as TGTGCCAGCAGCCAATTGCAGGGACCCTACGAGCAGTACTTC. The chain is built from TRBV14 and TRBJ2-7; D is tentatively TRBD1 or TRBD2 (5 bases each). CDR1 and CDR2 (germline): SGHDN, FVKESK. The CDR3 totals 14 residues. With 2 bases removed from V and 2 bases from J, the gap between germline ends came to 10 bases.

Ten or more counts support this clone. The J gene is TRBJ2-5, the V gene TRBV18, with D unresolved. This CDR3 has 15 residues. CDR1 KGHSH and CDR2 LQKENI come from the germline V gene. V was clipped by 3 bases and J by 5 bases, with 16 bases between them. CDR3 DNA: TGTGCCAGCTCACCGGTAGGCTGGCAGTGGGAGACCCAGTACTTC. This encodes CASSPVGWQWETQYF.

This clone has just a few counts. This chain links TRBV20-1 with TRBJ2-1, with D possibly being TRBD2 (5 bases). The V gene's germline CDR1 is DFQATT and CDR2 SNEGSKA (reference sequence). The CDR3 has 10 amino acids. Trimming pared 5 bases from V and 10 bases from J, leaving 9 bases between. The CDR3 loop is CSAVGVEQFF. For the CDR3, the DNA is TGCAGTGCTGTGGGAGTGGAGCAGTTCTTC.

This clone has more than one count but fewer than ten. This clone may be a read error of a much larger clone one base away. In the same sample, other DNA sequences code for this CDR3. This chain joins TRBV10-3 and TRBJ2-7; D remains ambiguous. Deletions cut 0 bases from V and 4 bases from J, with 4 bases between. Germline-derived CDR1 and CDR2 are ENHRY and SYGVKD. The CDR3 runs to 12 residues. This CDR3 is CAISESPYEQYF. CDR3 coding DNA: TGTGCCATCAGTGAGTCGCCTTACGAGCAGTACTTC.

The CDR3, as DNA: TGTGCCAGCAGTCCTCGGACAGGGGGCGTCCGAGAGACCCAGTACTTC. The encoded protein is CASSPRTGGVRETQYF. J is TRBJ2-5 and V is TRBV28; 11 bases align to TRBD1. J lost 4 bases, V lost 5 bases, and 9 bases had no gene match. The germline V gene encodes CDR1 MDHEN and CDR2 SYDVKM. This CDR3 spans 16 amino acids.

This clone was found many times. The rearrangement uses TRBV7-2 and TRBJ2-4; D possibly corresponds to TRBD2 (6 bases). Germline assignment: CDR1 SGHTA and CDR2 FQGNSA. Trimming took off 5 bases at V and 6 bases at J, with 17 bases between the two ends. The CDR3 contains 15 residues. The CDR3 region is CASSPTHSGRNIQYF. In DNA, the CDR3 is TGTGCCAGCAGCCCGACCCACTCCGGGAGAAACATTCAGTACTTC.

This chain connects TRBV5-6 to TRBJ1-3, with D uncertain. There are 14 residues in the CDR3. Looked up from germline, CDR1 is SGHDT and CDR2 is YYEEEE. V lost 0 bases and J 0 bases, leaving 4 bases between the germline ends. CDR3 amino acids: CASSLGHSGNTIYF. Here the CDR3 DNA reads TGTGCCAGCAGCTTGGGTCACTCTGGAAACACCATATATTTT.

This clone was counted ten times or more. In the same sample, other DNA sequences code for this CDR3. This sequence joins TRBV29-1 and TRBJ1-5; D may be TRBD1 (6 bases). Deletions cut 1 base from V and 3 bases from J, with 13 bases between. Germline V CDR1 and CDR2: SQVTM, ANQGSEA. This CDR3 is built from 15 residues. The CDR3 DNA reads as TGCAGCGTTGAAGTGGGAGGGGGGCCCAATCAGCCCCAGCATTTT. It is translated as CSVEVGGGPNQPQHF.

This clone came up a few times. The rearrangement links TRBV4-2 to TRBJ2-2, with 9 bases aligning to TRBD1. The CDR3 is made up of 15 amino acids. V gave up 4 bases and J gave up 7 bases; unmatched junction bases: 7. Per the germline V gene, CDR1 is LGHNA and CDR2 is YNFKEQ. The CDR3 region is CASSLWTGVDGELFF. CDR3 bases: TGTGCCAGCAGCCTATGGACAGGGGTTGACGGGGAGCTGTTTTTT.

This chain links TRBV7-2 with TRBJ2-7; 9 positions agree with TRBD2. Germline V gene sequence: CDR1 SGHTA, CDR2 FQGNSA. CDR3 length: 14 amino acids. V shed 3 bases and J 2 bases; nucleotides not matched to a gene: 2. CDR3 amino acids: CASSFPSGAYEQYF. DNA of the CDR3: TGTGCCAGCAGCTTCCCTAGCGGGGCCTACGAGCAGTACTTC.

The rearrangement joins TRBV5-6 to TRBJ2-5, with TRBD2 matching 7 bases. In germline, CDR1 is SGHDT, CDR2 YYEEEE. This CDR3 contains 13 residues. The V and J ends lost 6 bases and 5 bases, in that order; junction bases with no gene match: 7. CDR3 nucleotide sequence: TGTGCCAGCATGCGGGGACTAAGGGAGACCCAGTACTTC. It translates to CASMRGLRETQYF. Looking up the rest from reference TRBV5-6 and TRBJ2-5 gives the full variable domain: DAGVTQSPTHLIKTRGQQVTLRCSPKSGHDTVSWYQQALGQGPQFIFQYYEEEERQRGNFPDRFSGHQFPNYSSELNVNALLLGDSALYLCASMRGLRETQYFGPGTRLLVL.

In its sample, this clone was seen a few times. The V gene is TRBV2, the J gene TRBJ2-5; D gene uncertain. The V gene lost 7 bases and the J gene lost 1 base, with 10 bases spanning the gap. Germline values: CDR1 SNHLY, CDR2 FYNNEI. The CDR3 has 13 residues. The CDR3 bases are TGTGCCAGCATGTGGCGGAGCCAAGAGACCCAGTACTTC. The encoded protein is CASMWRSQETQYF.

This chain joins TRBV5-6 and TRBJ2-7, with D perhaps matching TRBD2 (6 bases). This CDR3 region has 13 residues. Trimming took off 4 bases at V and 3 bases at J, with 11 bases between the two ends. In germline, CDR1 is SGHDT, CDR2 YYEEEE. The CDR3 is CASSGGLHYEQYF. The CDR3 nucleotides are TGTGCCAGCAGCGGGGGACTGCACTACGAGCAGTACTTC.